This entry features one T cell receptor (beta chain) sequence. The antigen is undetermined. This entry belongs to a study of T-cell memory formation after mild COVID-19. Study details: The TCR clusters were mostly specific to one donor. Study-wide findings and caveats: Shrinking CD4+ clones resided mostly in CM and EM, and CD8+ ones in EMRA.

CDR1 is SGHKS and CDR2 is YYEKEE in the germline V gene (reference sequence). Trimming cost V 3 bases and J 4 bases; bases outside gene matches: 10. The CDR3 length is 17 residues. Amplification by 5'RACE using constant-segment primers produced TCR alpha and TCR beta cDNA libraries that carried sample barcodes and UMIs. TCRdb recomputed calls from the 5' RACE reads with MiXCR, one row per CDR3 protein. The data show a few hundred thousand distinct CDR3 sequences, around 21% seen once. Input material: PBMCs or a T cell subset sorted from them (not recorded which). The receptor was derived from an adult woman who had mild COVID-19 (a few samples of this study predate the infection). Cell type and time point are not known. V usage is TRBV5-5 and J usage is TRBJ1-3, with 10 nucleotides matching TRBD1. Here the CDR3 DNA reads TGTGCCAGCAGCTCCGATCCCGGGACAGGGGTAGGAAACACCATATATTTT. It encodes CASSSDPGTGVGNTIYF.